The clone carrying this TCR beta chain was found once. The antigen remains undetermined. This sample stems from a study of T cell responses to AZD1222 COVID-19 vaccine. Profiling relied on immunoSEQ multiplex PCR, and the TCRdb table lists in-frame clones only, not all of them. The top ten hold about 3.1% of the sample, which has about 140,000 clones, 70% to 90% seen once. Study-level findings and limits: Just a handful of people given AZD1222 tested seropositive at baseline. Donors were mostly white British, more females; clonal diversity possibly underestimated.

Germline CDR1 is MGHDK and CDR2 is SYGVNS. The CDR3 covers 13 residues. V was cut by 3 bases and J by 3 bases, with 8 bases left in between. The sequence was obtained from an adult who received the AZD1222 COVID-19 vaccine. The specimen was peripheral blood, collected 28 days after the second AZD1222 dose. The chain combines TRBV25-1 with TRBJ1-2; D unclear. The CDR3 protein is CASSEGQDYGYTF. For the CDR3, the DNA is TGTGCCAGCAGTGAGGGTCAGGACTATGGCTACACCTTC.